This T cell receptor (beta chain) was recovered during a study of technical replicates of blood from a handful of donors. Only in-frame clones appear in the TCRdb table, and some are missing; sequencing was by immunoSEQ multiplex PCR. The repertoire has approximately 79,000 clones, approximately 96% of them found once; the top ten carry 0.3% to 0.35%. Germline CDR1 MNHNS, CDR2 SASEGT. Trimming removed 3 bases from V and 9 bases from J; junction bases left unmatched: 7. The CDR3 contains 14 residues. The sequencing sample was made of T cells isolated from PBMCs. The clonotype was recovered from a human donor in good health. The V and J genes are TRBV6-1 and TRBJ2-1, with TRBD2 matching 8 bases. The CDR3 protein is CASSDWAGGGEQFF. The DNA for the CDR3 is TGTGCCAGCAGTGATTGGGCGGGAGGTGGTGAGCAGTTCTTC.